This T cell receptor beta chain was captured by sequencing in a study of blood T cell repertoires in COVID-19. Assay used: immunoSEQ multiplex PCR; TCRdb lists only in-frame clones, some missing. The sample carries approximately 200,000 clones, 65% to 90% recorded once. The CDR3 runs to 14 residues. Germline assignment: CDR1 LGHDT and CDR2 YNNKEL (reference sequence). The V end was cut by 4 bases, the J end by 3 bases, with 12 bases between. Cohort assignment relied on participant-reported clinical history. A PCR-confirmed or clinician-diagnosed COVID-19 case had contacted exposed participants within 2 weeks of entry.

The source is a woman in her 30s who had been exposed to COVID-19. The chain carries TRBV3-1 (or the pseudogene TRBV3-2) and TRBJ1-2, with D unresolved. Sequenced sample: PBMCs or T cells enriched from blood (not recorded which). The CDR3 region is CASSRVPRDYGYTF. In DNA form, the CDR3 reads TGTGCCAGCAGCCGGGTCCCGCGGGACTATGGCTACACCTTC.